This T cell receptor beta chain was obtained from a study of T cell responses to AZD1222 COVID-19 vaccine (dated by TCRdb to 2020 to 2023). Some background on the complete study: TCR sequencing covered fewer than 250 trial participants: 207 given two doses of AZD1222 and approximately 26 given two doses of MenACWY control vaccine. Enrollment into the trials was organized by age into subgroups of 18-55, 56-69 and 70-plus years, and those subgroups contained roughly 160, 29 and 62 TCR-sequenced participants, respectively. What the study reported, not specific to this receptor: Participants were mostly white British, with more females than males. The authors suggested clonal diversity may have been underestimated. Reportedly, close to half of the unique spike-specific TCRs recognized epitopes lying outside the regions that are mutated in the B.1.351 and B.1.1.7 variants. In the small 56-69-year group, the increase in depth fell short of significance, most likely because of low power. Spike-specific TCR breadth and depth rose significantly after two AZD1222 doses compared with day 0 and with MenACWY recipients. CD4 TCRs associated with the vaccine covered the entire spike protein, and the dominant responses were in regions 160-218 and 743-854. Conclusions about previously exposed vaccinees were limited because only five to seven AZD1222 recipients were SARS-CoV-2 seropositive at baseline. No day 14 peak-response samples were available, so repertoires were characterized only after the peak T cell response.

The intended sense of this specimen's time point label: about 28 days (+/-7) after the second vaccine dose. AZD1222 recipients with second doses at about 4 weeks or about 12 weeks were pooled, because spike-specific TCR depth and breadth did not differ between schedules. The vaccinee samples were drawn from two UK trials, COV001 and COV002, one of which was a single-blind randomized controlled phase 2/3 trial testing AZD1222 (ChAdOx1 nCoV-19) in healthy adults. For TCRbeta chain sequencing, PBMC samples from trial participants were taken at day 0 and at day 28 after the second dose. V is shortened by 8 bases, J by 3 bases, and the region joining them spans 16 bases. From the cysteine through the phenylalanine, the CDR3 covers 14 amino acids. The entry retains the CDR3 DNA only, 42 bases that are in frame from base 1. In the germline V gene (reference sequence), CDR1 corresponds to MNHEY and CDR2 to SMNVEV.

The CDR3 regions of human TCRbeta chains were subjected to immunosequencing. Processing in the source paper ran as follows. TCRs in the repertoires were compared against a reference library of SARS-CoV-2-specific TCRs that had been generated with the MIRA antigen-specificity platform. Breadth was defined as the fraction of unique TCRs that were SARS-CoV-2-associated, and depth was defined as the fraction of total T cells that were SARS-CoV-2-associated. Using the MIRA data, every spike-specific TCR was mapped to the spike region that the TCR reacted to and assigned to either a CD4 or a CD8 class. Log10-transformed breadth and depth values were compared by one-way ANOVA with Sidak's multiple comparisons tests. The table was pulled from immuneACCESS by TCRdb, which kept in-frame rearrangements only. Such tables lose some clones; where checked, under half of the loss comes from unresolved V genes, and the rest has no known cause. The V and J calls and clone size come from that table; D and trimming were worked out from the DNA. In this sample the table shows some 200,000 clones, under 95% of which occur a single time. The ten most abundant clones make up 1% of the sample.

Details on this clone: Its antigen is currently not known. One base away there is no much larger clone; base qualities are not given.

This specimen was peripheral blood, taken 28 days after the second AZD1222 dose. The V gene is TRBV27 and the J gene is TRBJ2-5; TRBD1 could be the D gene, as 6 bases match. The clonotype was recovered from an adult who received the AZD1222 COVID-19 vaccine. Here is the DNA: TGTGCCAGCGGGTACGGCAGGGGCAAAGAGACCCAGTACTTC. Its protein product is CASGYGRGKETQYF.